This is a list of T cell receptor beta chains from one sample in a study of blood T cells in healthy people across ages. TCRdb ran MiXCR on the 5' RACE reads and lists one entry per CDR3 protein. The sample consists of about 1 million distinct CDR3 sequences, roughly a quarter of them appearing once. These data also featured in a second study, about T cells of mothers and their children.

The material sequenced was blood. These receptors were collected from a girl aged 2 to 10 in good health. The CDR3 runs from the conserved cysteine through the conserved F or W. The D gene is left open where the match is weak. Size is omitted from some rows. Given values are once, few, many or a class for expanded clones.

v_call	j_call	d_call	clone_size	cdr3_nt	cdr3_aa
TRBV11-2	TRBJ2-5	.	.	TGTGCCAGCAGTCCATTTCTCCACCAAGAGACCCAGTACTTC	CASSPFLHQETQYF
TRBV12-3/TRBV12-4	TRBJ2-5	.	.	TGTGCCAGCAGCTCACGTCCCTTTATCGGGGACCAAGAGACCCAGTACTTC	CASSSRPFIGDQETQYF
TRBV20-1	TRBJ2-1	.	few	TGCAGTGCTAAGCCTTTAGGGGGAGGAGAGTACAATGAGCAGTTCTTC	CSAKPLGGGEYNEQFF
TRBV5-6	TRBJ2-2	.	.	TGTGCCAGCACCCCGGTGAGGGCTAACACCGGGGAGCTGTTTTTT	CASTPVRANTGELFF
TRBV21-1	TRBJ1-5	.	few	TGTGCCAGCAGCCTTAGACCCGGACAGGGTTCTTTGGCTTTATCGCGCAATCAGCCCCAGCATTTT	CASSLRPGQGSLALSRNQPQHF
TRBV20-1	TRBJ2-3	.	.	TGCAGTGCTACAGGGCCTGCAGATACGCAGTATTTT	CSATGPADTQYF
TRBV29-1	TRBJ2-7	.	.	TGCAGCGTTGAAATTGTACGGCGGCAGGGCCCTTTTAACGAGCAGTACTTC	CSVEIVRRQGPFNEQYF
TRBV11-3	TRBJ1-2	TRBD1	.	TGTGCCAGCAGCAGCCGGGACAGGAGCTATGGCTACACCTTC	CASSSRDRSYGYTF
TRBV25-1	TRBJ1-5	.	few	TGTGCCAGCAGTGAATCAGGGGACATTCAGCCCCAGCATTTT	CASSESGDIQPQHF
TRBV6-1	TRBJ1-2	TRBD1	few	TGTGCCAGCAGTCCCGGGACAGAAGGCACCTTC	CASSPGTEGTF
TRBV28	TRBJ2-3	TRBD2	.	TGTGCCACCCCGGGACTAGCGGCAGATACGCAGTATTTT	CATPGLAADTQYF
TRBV9	TRBJ2-7	TRBD2	.	TGTGCCAGCAGCGTAGGACTAGCGGGTGACTCCTACGAGCAGTACTTC	CASSVGLAGDSYEQYF
TRBV6-5	TRBJ1-4	.	.	TGTGCCAGCAGTCGACATGGGGAAAAACTGTTTTTT	CASSRHGEKLFF
TRBV5-1	TRBJ2-1	TRBD1	many	TGCGCCAGCAGCGAGACAGGGGAATTTTATGAGCAGTTCTTC	CASSETGEFYEQFF
TRBV24-1	TRBJ2-3	.	.	TGTGCCACCAGGGGACCGATCACAGATACGCAGTATTTT	CATRGPITDTQYF
TRBV6-1	TRBJ1-2	.	many	TGTGCCAGCAGTCCGGGTCGCTATGGCTACACCTTC	CASSPGRYGYTF
TRBV5-1	TRBJ2-3	.	.	TGCGCCAGCAGCCTGGTAGTACCCACGGATACGCAGTATTTT	CASSLVVPTDTQYF
TRBV6-2/TRBV6-3	TRBJ2-3	.	.	TGTGCCAGCTCCCGGGACACCAGAAGCACAGATACGCAGTATTTT	CASSRDTRSTDTQYF
TRBV12-3/TRBV12-4	TRBJ2-1	TRBD2	.	TGTGCCAGCAGTCGACCCGGGACTAGGGCTGATGAGCAGTTCTTC	CASSRPGTRADEQFF
TRBV5-1	TRBJ1-1	TRBD1	.	TGCGCCAGCAGCGATGGACAGGGACCCGTTGAAGCTTTCTTT	CASSDGQGPVEAFF
TRBV20-1	TRBJ2-1	.	.	TGCAGTGCTAGAGATCCCAGGGTCGCGTACAATGAGCAGTTCTTC	CSARDPRVAYNEQFF
TRBV29-1	TRBJ1-3	.	few	TGCAGCGTTGCCAAGCCTGGAAACACCATATATTTT	CSVAKPGNTIYF